These T cell receptor beta chains were read from a single sample in a study of shared clonotypes between healthy human individuals. Generated by immunoSEQ multiplex PCR, the TCRdb table keeps only in-frame clones and is missing some. The sample holds nearly 1,000,000 clones; approximately 80% are singletons and the top ten take nearly 1.5%. Material for sequencing was memory CD4+ T cells sorted from blood. Receptors originate from a young man in good health. Both conserved end residues are part of each CDR3. D genes are given only for firm matches. For some rows the clone size is stated as once, few or many, or as a class when expanded; others skip it.

J gene: TRBJ2-3; clone size: few; V gene: TRBV27; D gene: NA; CDR3 DNA: TGTGCCAGCAGTTTATTCTTCACAGATACGCAGTATTTT; CDR3 protein: CASSLFFTDTQYF
J gene: TRBJ2-6; clone size: NA; V gene: TRBV5-4; D gene: NA; CDR3 DNA: TGTGCCAGCAGCAAGGGACATACCTCTGGGGCCAACGTCCTGACTTTC; CDR3 protein: CASSKGHTSGANVLTF
J gene: TRBJ1-5; clone size: few; V gene: TRBV19; D gene: NA; CDR3 DNA: TGTGCCAGTAGTATCTTGAAGGTCGGGGAGCCCCAGCATTTT; CDR3 protein: CASSILKVGEPQHF
J gene: TRBJ1-5; clone size: NA; V gene: TRBV2; D gene: NA; CDR3 DNA: TGTGCCAGCAGTGTAGAGAGCAATCAGCCCCAGCATTTT; CDR3 protein: CASSVESNQPQHF
J gene: TRBJ2-2; clone size: NA; V gene: TRBV28; D gene: NA; CDR3 DNA: TGTGCCAGCAGTTTATCGGGGAGAGGGGAGCTGTTTTTT; CDR3 protein: CASSLSGRGELFF
J gene: TRBJ2-2; clone size: few; V gene: TRBV6-6; D gene: NA; CDR3 DNA: TGTGCCAGCACGTTTAGGGACACCGGGGAGCTGTTTTTT; CDR3 protein: CASTFRDTGELFF
J gene: TRBJ2-3; clone size: NA; V gene: TRBV10-2; D gene: TRBD2; CDR3 DNA: TGCGCCAGCAGTCTGAGTGGATTTCTAGCGGGAGAGGATACGCAGTATTTT; CDR3 protein: CASSLSGFLAGEDTQYF
J gene: TRBJ2-5; clone size: NA; V gene: TRBV5-4; D gene: NA; CDR3 DNA: TGTGCCAGCAGCTTAGACAGGCAAGAGACCCAGTACTTC; CDR3 protein: CASSLDRQETQYF
J gene: TRBJ1-2; clone size: NA; V gene: TRBV28; D gene: NA; CDR3 DNA: TGTGCCAGCAGTCCCTCTAGCAGACTCTCCATCTATGGCTACACCTTC; CDR3 protein: CASSPSSRLSIYGYTF
J gene: TRBJ1-4; clone size: NA; V gene: TRBV7-2; D gene: NA; CDR3 DNA: TGTGCCAGCAGGGGCGGAGGGAGTAATGAAAAACTGTTTTTT; CDR3 protein: CASRGGGSNEKLFF
J gene: TRBJ2-1; clone size: NA; V gene: TRBV9; D gene: TRBD2; CDR3 DNA: TGTGCCAGCAGCGTAGGATCCCCTAGCGGGAGTTTTTCCTCCTACAATGAGCAGTTCTTC; CDR3 protein: CASSVGSPSGSFSSYNEQFF
J gene: TRBJ2-4; clone size: NA; V gene: TRBV5-1; D gene: TRBD1; CDR3 DNA: TGCGCCAGCAGCTTACCAGCTACAGGGGGGATAGACATTCAGTACTTC; CDR3 protein: CASSLPATGGIDIQYF
J gene: TRBJ2-5; clone size: few; V gene: TRBV5-1; D gene: NA; CDR3 DNA: TGCGCCAGCAGCTTAGGTATGGGAGACTACCAAGAGACCCAGTACTTC; CDR3 protein: CASSLGMGDYQETQYF
J gene: TRBJ2-5; clone size: once; V gene: TRBV5-6; D gene: NA; CDR3 DNA: TGTGCCAGCAGCTCCAGGGTTAAGGAGACCCAGTACTTC; CDR3 protein: CASSSRVKETQYF
J gene: TRBJ2-7; clone size: NA; V gene: TRBV5-1; D gene: TRBD1; CDR3 DNA: TGCGCCAGCAGCAAAGGTCGGACAGGGGATCGCCTTAGACTCTTGTCCCACGAGCAGTACTTC; CDR3 protein: CASSKGRTGDRLRLLSHEQYF
J gene: TRBJ1-2; clone size: NA; V gene: TRBV29-1; D gene: NA; CDR3 DNA: TGCAGCGTTGCGGGGGTCGAATATGGCTACACCTTC; CDR3 protein: CSVAGVEYGYTF
J gene: TRBJ2-3; clone size: NA; V gene: TRBV2; D gene: NA; CDR3 DNA: TGTGCCAGCAGTGTTCAGGTGTCGAGGGGCCCGAGCACAGATACGCAGTATTTT; CDR3 protein: CASSVQVSRGPSTDTQYF
J gene: TRBJ2-7; clone size: NA; V gene: TRBV6-1; D gene: NA; CDR3 DNA: TGTGCCAGCCGGGGGGACAGGAGCTCCTACGAGCAGTACTTC; CDR3 protein: CASRGDRSSYEQYF
J gene: TRBJ1-5; clone size: NA; V gene: TRBV5-1; D gene: NA; CDR3 DNA: TGCGCCAGCAGCTTGGAGGGGGAAGGTCAGCCCCAGCATTTT; CDR3 protein: CASSLEGEGQPQHF
J gene: TRBJ1-1; clone size: NA; V gene: TRBV28; D gene: NA; CDR3 DNA: TGTGCCAGCAATGGGAGGGGAAACACTGAAGCTTTCTTT; CDR3 protein: CASNGRGNTEAFF
J gene: TRBJ2-6; clone size: NA; V gene: TRBV5-1; D gene: NA; CDR3 DNA: TGCGCCAGCAGCGTAACGACTACTGGGGCCAACGTCCTGACTTTC; CDR3 protein: CASSVTTTGANVLTF
J gene: TRBJ1-1; clone size: few; V gene: TRBV6-1; D gene: TRBD1; CDR3 DNA: TGTGCCAGCAGGACCATGACAGGGGGGAGGACTGAAGCTTTCTTT; CDR3 protein: CASRTMTGGRTEAFF
J gene: TRBJ2-2; clone size: few; V gene: TRBV21-1; D gene: NA; CDR3 DNA: TGTGCCAGCAGCAAAGCGGAGGGGACTAATACCGGGGAGCTGTTTTTT; CDR3 protein: CASSKAEGTNTGELFF
J gene: TRBJ2-7; clone size: few; V gene: TRBV5-1; D gene: NA; CDR3 DNA: TGCGCCAGCAGCTTGGTGGGGTCCTACGAGCAGTACTTC; CDR3 protein: CASSLVGSYEQYF
J gene: TRBJ2-7; clone size: NA; V gene: TRBV10-2; D gene: TRBD2; CDR3 DNA: TGCGCCAGCAGGGAACTAGCGAATCGCGAGCAGTACTTC; CDR3 protein: CASRELANREQYF
J gene: TRBJ2-4; clone size: NA; V gene: TRBV19; D gene: TRBD2; CDR3 DNA: TGTGCCAGTAGTATTTCCACTAGCGGCCCAAACATTCAGTACTTC; CDR3 protein: CASSISTSGPNIQYF
J gene: TRBJ1-1; clone size: NA; V gene: TRBV5-6; D gene: NA; CDR3 DNA: TGTGCCAGCAGCTTGTTTAATGAGGGTACTGAAGCTTTCTTT; CDR3 protein: CASSLFNEGTEAFF
J gene: TRBJ2-5; clone size: NA; V gene: TRBV12-5; D gene: TRBD2; CDR3 DNA: TGTGCTAGTGGACTTATAGGACTAGCGGTACAAGAGACCCAGTACTTC; CDR3 protein: CASGLIGLAVQETQYF
J gene: TRBJ2-1; clone size: NA; V gene: TRBV7-2; D gene: NA; CDR3 DNA: TGTGCCAGCAGCTTAGCCAGCGGAACCCTAAATGAGCAGTTCTTC; CDR3 protein: CASSLASGTLNEQFF
J gene: TRBJ1-1; clone size: NA; V gene: TRBV6-5; D gene: NA; CDR3 DNA: TGTGCCAGCAGTCCCGGGGGATCGGGAGCTTTCTTT; CDR3 protein: CASSPGGSGAFF
J gene: TRBJ1-4; clone size: NA; V gene: TRBV4-1; D gene: NA; CDR3 DNA: TGCGCCAGCAGCGCCCTCGGAGGGGCGCAGGTCGAAAAACTGTTTTTT; CDR3 protein: CASSALGGAQVEKLFF
J gene: TRBJ1-2; clone size: NA; V gene: TRBV25-1; D gene: NA; CDR3 DNA: TGTGCCAGCAGTGAGGGGTCAGGGACGGGTGGCTACACCTTC; CDR3 protein: CASSEGSGTGGYTF
J gene: TRBJ2-1; clone size: few; V gene: TRBV2; D gene: NA; CDR3 DNA: TGTGCCAGCTCGGGCCCGCCGGGGAATGAGCAGTTCTTC; CDR3 protein: CASSGPPGNEQFF
J gene: TRBJ1-5; clone size: NA; V gene: TRBV18; D gene: NA; CDR3 DNA: TGTGCCAGCTCACCAACAGATAATCAGCCCCAGCATTTT; CDR3 protein: CASSPTDNQPQHF
J gene: TRBJ2-1; clone size: NA; V gene: TRBV5-8; D gene: TRBD1; CDR3 DNA: TGTGCCAGCAGCGAACGGGACAGATACAATGAGCAGTTCTTC; CDR3 protein: CASSERDRYNEQFF
J gene: TRBJ2-5; clone size: few; V gene: TRBV2; D gene: NA; CDR3 DNA: TGTGCCAGTCAGGCCCGGAGGGGACAAGAGACCCAGTACTTC; CDR3 protein: CASQARRGQETQYF
J gene: TRBJ2-1; clone size: NA; V gene: TRBV15; D gene: TRBD1; CDR3 DNA: TGTGCCACCAGCAGAGGACAGGGTAGGGGCAATGAGCAGTTCTTC; CDR3 protein: CATSRGQGRGNEQFF
J gene: TRBJ2-1; clone size: NA; V gene: TRBV30; D gene: NA; CDR3 DNA: TGTGCCTGGAGTAGGACCTTTTACAATGAGCAGTTCTTC; CDR3 protein: CAWSRTFYNEQFF
J gene: TRBJ1-4; clone size: few; V gene: TRBV27; D gene: TRBD1; CDR3 DNA: TGTGCCAGCAGTTTCGGGACAGGGAATGAAAAACTGTTTTTT; CDR3 protein: CASSFGTGNEKLFF
J gene: TRBJ1-1; clone size: NA; V gene: TRBV6-6; D gene: NA; CDR3 DNA: TGTGCCAGCAGTTCGTCCTTCACAGTGGAAGCTTTCTTT; CDR3 protein: CASSSSFTVEAFF
J gene: TRBJ2-7; clone size: NA; V gene: TRBV6-6; D gene: NA; CDR3 DNA: TGTGCCAGCAGGGCGACTGTCTCCTACGAGCAGTACTTC; CDR3 protein: CASRATVSYEQYF
J gene: TRBJ2-7; clone size: NA; V gene: TRBV7-2; D gene: TRBD2; CDR3 DNA: TGTGCCAGCAGCAAAGACGGGACTAGCGCCTACGAGCAGTACTTC; CDR3 protein: CASSKDGTSAYEQYF
J gene: TRBJ2-1; clone size: NA; V gene: TRBV7-2; D gene: NA; CDR3 DNA: TGTGCCAGCAGCTCGGGACCGCCTACCTCCTACAATGAGCAGTTCTTC; CDR3 protein: CASSSGPPTSYNEQFF
J gene: TRBJ2-7; clone size: once; V gene: TRBV5-1; D gene: NA; CDR3 DNA: TGCGCCAGCAGCTTGGGCCGGGACTACGAGCAGTACTTC; CDR3 protein: CASSLGRDYEQYF
J gene: TRBJ1-1; clone size: NA; V gene: TRBV7-9; D gene: NA; CDR3 DNA: TGTGCCAGCAGCTTAGGGACAGTAACGAACACTGAAGCTTTCTTT; CDR3 protein: CASSLGTVTNTEAFF
J gene: TRBJ1-6; clone size: NA; V gene: TRBV5-4; D gene: TRBD1; CDR3 DNA: TGTGCCAGCAGCTTGGGAACAGGGGGCGCGCGGTCACCCCTCCACTTT; CDR3 protein: CASSLGTGGARSPLHF
J gene: TRBJ1-2; clone size: NA; V gene: TRBV6-5; D gene: TRBD1; CDR3 DNA: TGTGCCAGCCGGGACAGGGGGAATCATGGCTACACCTTC; CDR3 protein: CASRDRGNHGYTF
J gene: TRBJ2-7; clone size: NA; V gene: TRBV7-2; D gene: NA; CDR3 DNA: TGTGCCAGCAGCTCGGTGGCAGCCTACGAGCAGTACTTC; CDR3 protein: CASSSVAAYEQYF
J gene: TRBJ1-5; clone size: NA; V gene: TRBV7-2; D gene: NA; CDR3 DNA: TGTGCCAGCAGCTTATCAGGGGCCCTTAGCAATCAGCCCCAGCATTTT; CDR3 protein: CASSLSGALSNQPQHF
J gene: TRBJ2-2; clone size: NA; V gene: TRBV6-1; D gene: NA; CDR3 DNA: TGTGCCAGCATTACAGGAATGGTCGGGGAGCTGTTTTTT; CDR3 protein: CASITGMVGELFF
J gene: TRBJ2-7; clone size: NA; V gene: TRBV27; D gene: NA; CDR3 DNA: TGTGCCAGCATGGGGAGACTAAAGGGCGAGCAGTACTTC; CDR3 protein: CASMGRLKGEQYF
J gene: TRBJ1-3; clone size: NA; V gene: TRBV10-2; D gene: NA; CDR3 DNA: TGCGCCAGCAGAGTCCAGGGATTGACTGGAAACACCATATATTTT; CDR3 protein: CASRVQGLTGNTIYF
J gene: TRBJ2-7; clone size: NA; V gene: TRBV29-1; D gene: NA; CDR3 DNA: TGCAGCGTTGAAGGATCGGCCTACGAGCAGTACTTC; CDR3 protein: CSVEGSAYEQYF
J gene: TRBJ2-1; clone size: NA; V gene: TRBV10-3; D gene: NA; CDR3 DNA: TGTGCCATCAGTGATCAACAGCACAATGAGCAGTTCTTC; CDR3 protein: CAISDQQHNEQFF